The entry below gives a single TCR beta chain sequence along with its context. CDR1 ENHRY and CDR2 SYGVKD come from the germline V gene. This CDR3 is 14 amino acids long. V gave up 4 bases and J gave up 4 bases, with 8 bases separating them. The data derive from a study of control samples from healthy donors and cancer patients. The data were produced by immunoSEQ multiplex PCR, yet TCRdb's version contains in-frame clones alone and is incomplete. The sample lists 70,000 to 90,000 clones; roughly 94% were seen once. This chain connects TRBV10-3 to TRBJ1-6; the D gene is possibly TRBD1 (6 bases). Sequenced material: blood. This sequence was found in a woman in her forties in good health. The CDR3 nucleotides read TGTGCCATCAGTGCAAGGGGGTATAATTCACCCCTCCACTTT. It specifies CAISARGYNSPLHF.